This TCR beta chain was documented in a study of cytomegalovirus exposure and HLA in healthy donors. As concerns this clone: Its antigen remains unknown.

V was pared by 2 bases and J by 6 bases, with 14 bases of the junction left unmatched. The CDR3 covers 17 residues. CDR1 and CDR2 (germline): SGDLS, YYNGEE. Study-wide results and limits: Fewer N-insertions (relative to the approximately 700-donor mean) were reportedly seen in an Asian-associated ancestry cluster in a later analysis.

A multiplex PCR was run with 60 Vbeta primers and 13 Jbeta primers. Only in-frame clones appear in the TCRdb table, and some are missing; sequencing was by immunoSEQ multiplex PCR. Its clone listing holds some 31,000 clones. The clonotype comes from a woman between 40 and 55 years old in good health and CMV-seropositive. What was sequenced was PBMCs. The chain combines TRBV9 with TRBJ2-1, with TRBD2 identical over 7 bases. Here the CDR3 reads CASSVGGAGSLGNEQFF. As DNA, the CDR3 is TGTGCCAGCAGCGTGGGGGGAGCGGGAAGTCTCGGCAATGAGCAGTTCTTC.